These 3 T cell receptor beta chains share one sample of origin, sequenced in a study of T cells in Graves' hyperthyroidism and ophthalmopathy. What was amplified from RNA transcripts were TCR beta CDR3 regions. Using the HTBI primer set, a first-round RT-PCR was run on the TCR CDR3. Each CDR3 protein is one row after TCRdb ran MiXCR on the multiplex PCR reads. The table has over 150,000 distinct CDR3 sequences, roughly a sixth seen once. Sequencing was carried out using blood. The receptors derive from a woman aged 45-60 years with Graves' hyperthyroidism.

The V gene is TRBV20-1, the J gene TRBJ1-5; 8 nucleotides agree with TRBD1. The V segment lost 1 base and the J segment 2 bases; nucleotides outside the gene matches: 4. Germline values: CDR1 DFQATT, CDR2 SNEGSKA (reference sequence). The CDR3 length is 15 residues. Written as DNA, the CDR3 is TGCAGTGCTAGAGCCTGGGGACAGGGCAATCAGCCCCAGCATTTT. Translating gives CSARAWGQGNQPQHF.

This clonotype was recorded at least ten times. The chain uses TRBV20-1 and TRBJ2-5; D is undetermined. Germline V lookup: CDR1 DFQATT, CDR2 SNEGSKA (reference sequence). The length of the CDR3 is 11 residues. V was shortened by 4 bases and J by 3 bases, with 6 bases between the two germline ends. CDR3 region: CSAMPEETQYF. For the CDR3, the DNA is TGCAGTGCTATGCCAGAAGAGACCCAGTACTTC.

The chain carries TRBV11-2 and TRBJ2-7, with TRBD2 matching 7 bases. Looked up from germline, CDR1 is SGHAT and CDR2 is FQNNGV. V gave up 6 bases and J gave up 3 bases; unmatched junction bases: 8. The length of the CDR3 is 14 residues. CDR3 DNA: TGTGCCAGCAGATCCGCTGGCGGGAGCTACGAGCAGTACTTC. Its protein is CASRSAGGSYEQYF.